This T cell receptor beta chain derives from a study of blood T cell repertoires in COVID-19. Whole-study context: Collection of acute and convalescent COVID-19 samples took place in the United States, Italy and Spain. PBMCs, B-cell-depleted T cells, or T cells provided the cDNA or gDNA that made up the material.

The CDR3 consists of 17 residues. Trimming took 0 bases from V and 0 from J; bases not matched to a gene: 6. Germline V gene sequence: CDR1 SGHAT, CDR2 FQDESV (reference sequence). In the authors' methods: Reference gene primer amplification in the assay estimated nucleated cell counts. Profiling relied on immunoSEQ multiplex PCR, and the TCRdb table lists in-frame clones only, not all of them. The V and J calls and clone size are taken from that table; D and trimming were inferred from the DNA. The sample has 250,000 to 350,000 clones, roughly nine tenths seen once. This receptor was taken from a woman aged 45-65 years who had recovered from COVID-19. Sequences were obtained from peripheral blood. V and J are TRBV11-1 and TRBJ2-5; 8 bases align to TRBD2. The CDR3 DNA reads TGTGCCAGCAGCTTAGCGGTTCGGGGGGGCCACCAAGAGACCCAGTACTTC. Residues: CASSLAVRGGHQETQYF.